A selection of T cell receptor beta chains follows, all from one sample in a study of cytomegalovirus exposure and HLA in healthy donors. Measured with immunoSEQ multiplex PCR; TCRdb has only the in-frame clones, and not every one. The data contain about 140,000 clones, 60% to 80% of them singletons. The sequenced sample was PBMCs. These receptors all stem from a woman aged 50 to 60 in good health and CMV-seronegative. The CDR3 runs from the conserved cysteine through the conserved F or W. Fields, in order: D gene, J gene, clone size, V gene, CDR3 protein, CDR3 DNA. The D gene is left open where the match is weak. Clone size is not always given. Where it is, it says once, few, many or a class for expanded clones.

D gene: NA; J gene: TRBJ2-2; clone size: NA; V gene: TRBV6-1; CDR3 protein: CASSLLNSKVGELFF; CDR3 DNA: TGTGCCAGCAGCCTACTCAATAGCAAGGTCGGGGAGCTGTTTTTT
D gene: NA; J gene: TRBJ1-4; clone size: NA; V gene: TRBV4-1; CDR3 protein: CASSQFRGNEKLFF; CDR3 DNA: TGCGCCAGCAGCCAATTTCGCGGGAACGAAAAACTGTTTTTT
D gene: TRBD2; J gene: TRBJ2-5; clone size: NA; V gene: TRBV28; CDR3 protein: CASSKLAGQETQYF; CDR3 DNA: TGTGCCAGCAGTAAACTAGCGGGCCAAGAGACCCAGTACTTC
D gene: TRBD1; J gene: TRBJ1-2; clone size: NA; V gene: TRBV4-3; CDR3 protein: CASSFRTGNYGYTF; CDR3 DNA: TGCGCCAGCAGCTTCCGGACAGGGAACTATGGCTACACCTTC
D gene: NA; J gene: TRBJ2-6; clone size: NA; V gene: TRBV6-1; CDR3 protein: CASSEQRSSGANVLTF; CDR3 DNA: TGTGCCAGCAGTGAGCAGCGGAGCTCTGGGGCCAACGTCCTGACTTTC
D gene: TRBD1; J gene: TRBJ1-4; clone size: NA; V gene: TRBV4-3; CDR3 protein: CASSHEGQGNEKLFF; CDR3 DNA: TGCGCCAGCAGCCACGAGGGACAGGGTAATGAAAAACTGTTTTTT
D gene: NA; J gene: TRBJ1-1; clone size: NA; V gene: TRBV19; CDR3 protein: CASRLVGDTEAFF; CDR3 DNA: TGTGCCAGTAGACTAGTTGGGGACACTGAAGCTTTCTTT
D gene: TRBD2; J gene: TRBJ2-5; clone size: NA; V gene: TRBV25-1; CDR3 protein: CASSPSPVAGGGETQYF; CDR3 DNA: TGTGCCAGCAGTCCATCGCCGGTAGCGGGGGGGGGAGAGACCCAGTACTTC
D gene: NA; J gene: TRBJ2-5; clone size: NA; V gene: TRBV5-1; CDR3 protein: CASSWPGQGEDKWEGETQYF; CDR3 DNA: TGCGCCAGCAGCTGGCCCGGACAGGGAGAAGATAAGTGGGAGGGAGAGACCCAGTACTTC
D gene: NA; J gene: TRBJ1-4; clone size: once; V gene: TRBV2; CDR3 protein: CASSERTRGEKLFF; CDR3 DNA: TGTGCCAGCAGTGAACGAACCCGGGGTGAAAAACTGTTTTTT
D gene: TRBD1; J gene: TRBJ1-1; clone size: NA; V gene: TRBV5-1; CDR3 protein: CASSWGQGVTEAFF; CDR3 DNA: TGCGCCAGCAGCTGGGGACAGGGGGTCACTGAAGCTTTCTTT
D gene: NA; J gene: TRBJ2-7; clone size: NA; V gene: TRBV19; CDR3 protein: CASSIRTEYEQYF; CDR3 DNA: TGTGCCAGTAGTATACGGACAGAATACGAGCAGTACTTC
D gene: TRBD2; J gene: TRBJ2-5; clone size: NA; V gene: TRBV10-3; CDR3 protein: CATSTSGNEETQYF; CDR3 DNA: TGTGCCACCTCGACTAGCGGGAACGAAGAGACCCAGTACTTC
D gene: NA; J gene: TRBJ2-2; clone size: NA; V gene: TRBV7-8; CDR3 protein: CASSSSENTGELFF; CDR3 DNA: TGTGCCAGCAGCTCTAGCGAGAACACCGGGGAGCTGTTTTTT
D gene: NA; J gene: TRBJ1-1; clone size: few; V gene: TRBV30; CDR3 protein: CAWSVAVKEAFF; CDR3 DNA: TGTGCCTGGAGTGTTGCGGTCAAGGAAGCTTTCTTT
D gene: NA; J gene: TRBJ2-7; clone size: once; V gene: TRBV27; CDR3 protein: CASSWVSAAGYEQYF; CDR3 DNA: TGTGCCAGCAGTTGGGTCTCGGCTGCGGGTTACGAGCAGTACTTC
D gene: NA; J gene: TRBJ2-7; clone size: NA; V gene: TRBV9; CDR3 protein: CASSVGGAPGEQYF; CDR3 DNA: TGTGCCAGCAGCGTAGGAGGAGCGCCCGGCGAGCAGTACTTC
D gene: NA; J gene: TRBJ1-1; clone size: NA; V gene: TRBV19; CDR3 protein: CASSIERGGTEAFF; CDR3 DNA: TGTGCCAGTAGTATAGAACGAGGGGGCACTGAAGCTTTCTTT
D gene: NA; J gene: TRBJ1-2; clone size: NA; V gene: TRBV7-9; CDR3 protein: CSSSLVGEGSDGYTF; CDR3 DNA: TGTTCCAGCAGCTTAGTGGGGGAGGGCTCGGATGGCTACACCTTC
D gene: NA; J gene: TRBJ2-2; clone size: NA; V gene: TRBV6-1; CDR3 protein: CASSERGGADGELFF; CDR3 DNA: TGTGCCAGCAGTGAAAGGGGGGGCGCTGACGGGGAGCTGTTTTTT
D gene: NA; J gene: TRBJ1-2; clone size: NA; V gene: TRBV5-5; CDR3 protein: CASSLTGSFYGYTF; CDR3 DNA: TGTGCCAGCAGCTTGACAGGGTCCTTCTATGGCTACACCTTC
D gene: TRBD2; J gene: TRBJ2-2; clone size: NA; V gene: TRBV19; CDR3 protein: CASSIGTSFAGELFF; CDR3 DNA: TGTGCCAGTAGTATCGGGACTAGCTTCGCCGGGGAGCTGTTTTTT
D gene: NA; J gene: TRBJ2-1; clone size: NA; V gene: TRBV19; CDR3 protein: CASSIRQLSVDEQFF; CDR3 DNA: TGTGCCAGTAGTATACGACAGTTATCCGTCGATGAGCAGTTCTTC